This TCR beta chain was profiled in a study of long-term antiretroviral therapy in people with HIV. As for the study in general: There is a gap of about a decade between the earliest samples and the later 2015 immediate-ART recommendation. Regarding the study as a whole: HIV repertoire CDR3 lengths ranged less widely than those of controls. Whichever time point was examined, clones expanded before ART dominated the repertoire.

The CDR3 runs to 14 residues. The V and J ends lost 7 bases and 4 bases respectively, with 14 bases between them. Germline V gives CDR1 MNHNY, CDR2 SVGAGI (reference sequence). As to this clone: Its target is unknown.

The authors ran the immunoSEQ assay, v3.0, at survey level. The repertoire was sequenced with immunoSEQ multiplex PCR; TCRdb's copy has only in-frame clones and lacks some. This table holds some 28,000 clones, 85% to 95% found once. The rearrangement uses TRBV6-6 and TRBJ1-3; maybe TRBD1 (5 bases). The receptor was isolated from a man between 45 and 60 years old with HIV. The source was unsorted PBMCs, collected 5.3 years after starting antiretroviral therapy. CDR3 sequence reads: CASNPQGVGNTIYF. The CDR3 DNA sequence: TGTGCCAGCAATCCCCAGGGTGTCGGAAACACCATATATTTT.